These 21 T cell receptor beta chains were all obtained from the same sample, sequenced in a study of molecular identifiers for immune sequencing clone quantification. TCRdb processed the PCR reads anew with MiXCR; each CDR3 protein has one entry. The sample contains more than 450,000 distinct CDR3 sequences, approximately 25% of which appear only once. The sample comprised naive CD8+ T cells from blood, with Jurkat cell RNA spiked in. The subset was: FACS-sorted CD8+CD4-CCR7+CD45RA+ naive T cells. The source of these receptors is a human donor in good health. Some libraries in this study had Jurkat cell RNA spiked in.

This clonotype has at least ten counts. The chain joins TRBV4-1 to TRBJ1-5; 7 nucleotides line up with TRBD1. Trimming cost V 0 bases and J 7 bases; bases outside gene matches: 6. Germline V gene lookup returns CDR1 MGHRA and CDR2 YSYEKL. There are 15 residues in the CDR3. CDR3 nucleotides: TGCGCCAGCAGCCAAGAAAAGACAGGGTGGCAGCCCCAGCATTTT. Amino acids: CASSQEKTGWQPQHF.

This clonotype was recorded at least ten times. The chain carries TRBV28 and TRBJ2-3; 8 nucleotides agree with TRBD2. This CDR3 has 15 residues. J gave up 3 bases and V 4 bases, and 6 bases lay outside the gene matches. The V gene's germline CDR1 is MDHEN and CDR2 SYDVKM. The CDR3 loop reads CASSYRGGHTDTQYF. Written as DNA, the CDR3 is TGTGCCAGCAGTTACCGGGGGGGCCATACAGATACGCAGTATTTT.

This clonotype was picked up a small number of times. The CDR3 nucleotides read TGCAGTGCTAGAGATCAGGTGTACAATGAGCAGTTCTTC. Encoded protein: CSARDQVYNEQFF. The rearrangement joins TRBV20-1 to TRBJ2-1; D gene unclear. V shed 0 bases and J shed 4 bases, with 7 bases lying between them. Germline V CDR1 and CDR2: DFQATT, SNEGSKA (reference sequence). This CDR3 comprises 13 residues.

CDR3 bases: TGTGCCAGCAGTTTAAGCAACAGTTTCGTCCATGAATTCAATCAGCCCCAGCATTTT. This gives the protein CASSLSNSFVHEFNQPQHF. The chain links TRBV12-3 or TRBV12-4 to TRBJ1-5, with no clear D. Trimming took off 2 bases at V and 3 bases at J, with 23 bases between the two ends. The CDR3 has 19 residues.

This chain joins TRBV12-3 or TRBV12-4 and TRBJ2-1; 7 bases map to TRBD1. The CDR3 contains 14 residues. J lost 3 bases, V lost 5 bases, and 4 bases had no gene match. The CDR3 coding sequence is TGTGCCAGCAGTCGGGACAGTCTCTACAATGAGCAGTTCTTC. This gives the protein CASSRDSLYNEQFF.

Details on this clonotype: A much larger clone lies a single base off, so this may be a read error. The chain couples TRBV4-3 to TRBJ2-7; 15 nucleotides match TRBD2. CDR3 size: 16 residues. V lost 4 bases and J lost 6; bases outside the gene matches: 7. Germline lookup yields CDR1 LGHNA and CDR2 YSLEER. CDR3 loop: CASSPGLAGGHCEQYF. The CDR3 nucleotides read TGCGCCAGCAGCCCTGGACTAGCGGGGGGGCACTGCGAGCAGTACTTC.

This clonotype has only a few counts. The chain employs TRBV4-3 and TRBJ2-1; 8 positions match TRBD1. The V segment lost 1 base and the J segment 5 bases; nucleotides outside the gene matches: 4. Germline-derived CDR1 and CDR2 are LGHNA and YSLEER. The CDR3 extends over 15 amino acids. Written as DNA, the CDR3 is TGCGCCAGCAGCCAAGGAACAGGGGGAAACAATGAGCAGTTCTTC. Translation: CASSQGTGGNNEQFF.

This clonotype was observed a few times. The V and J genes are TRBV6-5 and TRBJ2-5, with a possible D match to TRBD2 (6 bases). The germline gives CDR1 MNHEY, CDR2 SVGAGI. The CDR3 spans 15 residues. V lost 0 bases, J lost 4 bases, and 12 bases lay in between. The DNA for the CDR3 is TGTGCCAGCAGTTACTCGAATTGGGGACTAGAGACCCAGTACTTC. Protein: CASSYSNWGLETQYF.

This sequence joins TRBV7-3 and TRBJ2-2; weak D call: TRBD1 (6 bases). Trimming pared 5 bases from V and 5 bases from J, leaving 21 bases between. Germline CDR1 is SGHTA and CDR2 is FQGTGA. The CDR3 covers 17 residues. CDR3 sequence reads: CASSTGAGEVGTGELFF. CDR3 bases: TGTGCCAGCAGCACAGGCGCAGGGGAAGTAGGGACCGGGGAGCTGTTTTTT.

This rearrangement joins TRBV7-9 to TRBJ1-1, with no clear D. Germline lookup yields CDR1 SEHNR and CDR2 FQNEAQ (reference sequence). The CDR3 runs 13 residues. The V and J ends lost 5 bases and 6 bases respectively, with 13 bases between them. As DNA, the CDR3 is TGTGCCAGCAGCGGTGACCCTAGACCTGAAGCTTTCTTT. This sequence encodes CASSGDPRPEAFF.

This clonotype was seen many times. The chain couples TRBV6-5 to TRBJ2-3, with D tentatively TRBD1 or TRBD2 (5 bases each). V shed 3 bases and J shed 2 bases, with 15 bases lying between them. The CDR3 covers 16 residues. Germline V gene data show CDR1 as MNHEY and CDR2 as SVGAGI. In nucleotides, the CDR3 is TGTGCCAGCAGTTATTCTCTCGGGACCACCACAGATACGCAGTATTTT. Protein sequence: CASSYSLGTTTDTQYF.

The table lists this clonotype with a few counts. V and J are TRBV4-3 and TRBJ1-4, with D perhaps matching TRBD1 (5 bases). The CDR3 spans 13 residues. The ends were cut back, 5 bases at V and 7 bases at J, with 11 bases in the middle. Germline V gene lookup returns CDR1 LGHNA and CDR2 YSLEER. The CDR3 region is CASSGGGSEKLFF. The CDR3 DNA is TGCGCCAGCAGCGGGGGGGGGAGTGAAAAACTGTTTTTT.

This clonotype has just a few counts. In DNA, the CDR3 is TGTGCCAGCAGTCCGACGCAGGGGGCGGACGGGGAGCTGTTTTTT. The encoded protein is CASSPTQGADGELFF. V and J are TRBV12-3 or TRBV12-4 and TRBJ2-2, with TRBD1 identical over 8 bases. Trimming removed 5 bases from V and 7 bases from J; junction bases left unmatched: 9. This CDR3 spans 15 amino acids.

This CDR3 is CASSPHPDRAYSSYNEQFF. Here the CDR3 DNA reads TGCGCCAGCAGCCCCCACCCGGACAGGGCCTATAGCTCCTACAATGAGCAGTTCTTC. The chain joins TRBV5-1 to TRBJ2-1, with 8 nucleotides matching TRBD1. The CDR3 consists of 19 residues. The V segment lost 4 bases and the J segment 0 bases; nucleotides outside the gene matches: 15. Germline V lookup: CDR1 SGHRS, CDR2 YFSETQ.

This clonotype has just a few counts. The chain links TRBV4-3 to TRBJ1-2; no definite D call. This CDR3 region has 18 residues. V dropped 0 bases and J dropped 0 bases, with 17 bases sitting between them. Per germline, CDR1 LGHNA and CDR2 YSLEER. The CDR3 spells CASSQDALTGATNYGYTF. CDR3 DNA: TGCGCCAGCAGCCAAGATGCCCTCACGGGTGCTACTAACTATGGCTACACCTTC.

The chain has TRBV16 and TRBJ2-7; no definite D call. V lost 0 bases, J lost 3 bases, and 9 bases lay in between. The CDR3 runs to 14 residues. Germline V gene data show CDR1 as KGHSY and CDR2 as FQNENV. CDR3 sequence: CASSQSSVLYEQYF. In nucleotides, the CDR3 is TGTGCCAGCAGCCAATCTTCAGTCCTCTACGAGCAGTACTTC.

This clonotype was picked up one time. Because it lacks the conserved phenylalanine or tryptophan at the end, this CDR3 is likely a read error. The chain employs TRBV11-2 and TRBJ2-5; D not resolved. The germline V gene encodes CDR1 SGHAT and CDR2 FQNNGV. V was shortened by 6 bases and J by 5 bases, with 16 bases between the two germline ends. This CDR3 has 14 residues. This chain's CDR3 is CASSYWPERETQYL. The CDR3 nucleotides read TGTGCCAGCAGTTACTGGCCCGAGAGGGAGACCCAGTACCTC.

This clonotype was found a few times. CDR3 nucleotides: TGTGCCAGCAGCGTAGCTAGGGGAGGGACCCCCTACGAGCAGTACTTC. This encodes CASSVARGGTPYEQYF. V is TRBV9 and J is TRBJ2-7; 7 bases map to TRBD2. V lost 0 bases, J lost 2 bases, and 8 bases stayed unmatched. The CDR3 is made up of 16 amino acids. From germline, CDR1 is SGDLS and CDR2 YYNGEE.

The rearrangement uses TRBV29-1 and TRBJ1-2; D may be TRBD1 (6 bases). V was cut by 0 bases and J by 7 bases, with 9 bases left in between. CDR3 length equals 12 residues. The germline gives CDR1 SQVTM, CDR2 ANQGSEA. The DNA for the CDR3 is TGCAGCGTTGAAGACAACAGGGTTGGCTACACCTTC. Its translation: CSVEDNRVGYTF.

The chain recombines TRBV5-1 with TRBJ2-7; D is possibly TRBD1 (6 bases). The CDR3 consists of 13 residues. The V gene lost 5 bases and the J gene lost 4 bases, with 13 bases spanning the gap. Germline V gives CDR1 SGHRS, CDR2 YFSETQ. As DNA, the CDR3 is TGCGCCAGCAGGGGGCAGGGGATATACGAGCAGTACTTC. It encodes CASRGQGIYEQYF.

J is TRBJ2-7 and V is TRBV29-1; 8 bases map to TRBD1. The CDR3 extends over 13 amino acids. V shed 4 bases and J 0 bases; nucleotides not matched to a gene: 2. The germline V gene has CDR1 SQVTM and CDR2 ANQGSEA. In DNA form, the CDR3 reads TGCAGCGTTGGGGGACAGGACTCCTACGAGCAGTACTTC. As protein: CSVGGQDSYEQYF.